This TCR beta chain was captured in a study of vaccination and CD4 T cells after COVID-19. The assay that was used to sequence DNA from cultured CD4+ T cells was the Oncomine TCR Beta short-read assay. TCRdb reanalysed the PCR reads using MiXCR and keeps one entry per CDR3 protein. This sample has about 18,000 distinct CDR3 sequences, with more than 50% found just once. Looked up from germline, CDR1 is DFQATT and CDR2 is SNEGSKA (reference sequence). Trimming took 4 bases from V and 5 from J; bases not matched to a gene: 4. There are 14 residues in the CDR3. Treatment denoted: roughly 10-day PBMC culture with coronavirus spike peptide pools or control peptides (ViraFEST assay). Turning to this clonotype: Its matching antigen is unknown.

V usage is TRBV20-1 and J usage is TRBJ2-2; 10 positions agree with TRBD1. Sequencing was performed on CD4+ T cells from blood, cultured in vitro. The TCR sequence derives from a human donor who had recovered from COVID-19. CDR3 region: CSAKTGGGTGELFF. The CDR3 DNA reads as TGCAGTGCTAAGACAGGGGGCGGAACCGGGGAGCTGTTTTTT.